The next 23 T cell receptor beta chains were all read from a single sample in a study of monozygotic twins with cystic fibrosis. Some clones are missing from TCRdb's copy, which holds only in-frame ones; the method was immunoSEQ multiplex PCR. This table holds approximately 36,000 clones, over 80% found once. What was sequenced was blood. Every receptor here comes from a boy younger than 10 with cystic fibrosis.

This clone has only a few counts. DNA for the CDR3: TGTGCCAGCAGTGAAACCGGGAACACTGAAGCTTTCTTT. It yields the protein CASSETGNTEAFF. The chain is built from TRBV2 and TRBJ1-1; D is undetermined. Trimming took off 2 bases at V and 1 base at J, with 5 bases between the two ends. Germline V CDR1 and CDR2: SNHLY, FYNNEI. The CDR3 loop spans 13 amino acids.

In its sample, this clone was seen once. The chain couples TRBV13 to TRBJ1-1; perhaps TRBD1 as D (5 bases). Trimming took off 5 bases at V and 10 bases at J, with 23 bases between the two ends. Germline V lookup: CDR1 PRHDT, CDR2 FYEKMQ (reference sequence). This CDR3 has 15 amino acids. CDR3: CASSDPLQEGLGAFF. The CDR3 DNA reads TGTGCCAGCAGCGATCCTCTCCAGGAGGGACTGGGAGCTTTCTTT.

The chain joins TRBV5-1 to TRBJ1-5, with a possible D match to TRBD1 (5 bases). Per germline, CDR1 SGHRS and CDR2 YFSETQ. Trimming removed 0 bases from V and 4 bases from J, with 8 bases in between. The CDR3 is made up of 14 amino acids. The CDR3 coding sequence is TGCGCCAGCAGCTTGGGGGGCTCGAATCAGCCCCAGCATTTT. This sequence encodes CASSLGGSNQPQHF. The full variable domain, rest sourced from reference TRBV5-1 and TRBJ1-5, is KAGVTQTPRYLIKTRGQQVTLSCSPISGHRSVSWYQQTPGQGLQFLFEYFSETQRNKGNFPGRFSGRQFSNSRSEMNVSTLELGDSALYLCASSLGGSNQPQHFGDGTRLSIL.

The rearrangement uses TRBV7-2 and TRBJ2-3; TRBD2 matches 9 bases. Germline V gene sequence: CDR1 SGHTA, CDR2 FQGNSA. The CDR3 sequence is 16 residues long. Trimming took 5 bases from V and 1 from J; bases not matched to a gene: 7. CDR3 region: CASSLQLAGRTDTQYF. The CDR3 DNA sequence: TGTGCCAGCAGCCTACAACTAGCGGGTCGCACAGATACGCAGTATTTT.

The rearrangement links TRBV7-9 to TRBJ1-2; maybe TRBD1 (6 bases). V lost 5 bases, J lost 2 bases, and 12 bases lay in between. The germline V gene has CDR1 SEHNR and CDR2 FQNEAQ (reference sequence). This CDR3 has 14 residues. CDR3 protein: CASSPRGTNYGYTF. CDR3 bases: TGTGCCAGCAGCCCTAGGGGGACCAACTATGGCTACACCTTC.

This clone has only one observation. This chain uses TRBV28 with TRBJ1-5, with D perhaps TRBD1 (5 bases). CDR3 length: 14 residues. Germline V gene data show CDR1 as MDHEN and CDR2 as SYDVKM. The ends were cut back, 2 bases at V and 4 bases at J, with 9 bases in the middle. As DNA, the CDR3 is TGTGCCAGCAGTTTACCCGACAGAAATCAGCCCCAGCATTTT. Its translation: CASSLPDRNQPQHF.

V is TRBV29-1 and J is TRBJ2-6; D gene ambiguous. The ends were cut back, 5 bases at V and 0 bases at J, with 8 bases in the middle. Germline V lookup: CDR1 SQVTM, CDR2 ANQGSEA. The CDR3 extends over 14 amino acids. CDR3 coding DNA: TGCAGCGTTTTCTTTGTCTCTGGGGCCAACGTCCTGACTTTC. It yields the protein CSVFFVSGANVLTF.

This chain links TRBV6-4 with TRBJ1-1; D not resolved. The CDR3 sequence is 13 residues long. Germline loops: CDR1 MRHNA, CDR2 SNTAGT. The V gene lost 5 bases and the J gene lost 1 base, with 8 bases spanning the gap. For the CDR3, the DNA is TGTGCCAGCAGTCTAGACGGGAACACTGAAGCTTTCTTT. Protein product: CASSLDGNTEAFF.

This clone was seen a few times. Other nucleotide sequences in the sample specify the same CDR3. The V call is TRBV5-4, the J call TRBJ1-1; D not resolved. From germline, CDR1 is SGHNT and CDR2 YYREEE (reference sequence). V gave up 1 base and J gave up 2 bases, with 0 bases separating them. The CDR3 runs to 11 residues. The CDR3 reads CASSLNTEAFF. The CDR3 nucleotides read TGTGCCAGCAGCTTGAACACTGAAGCTTTCTTT.

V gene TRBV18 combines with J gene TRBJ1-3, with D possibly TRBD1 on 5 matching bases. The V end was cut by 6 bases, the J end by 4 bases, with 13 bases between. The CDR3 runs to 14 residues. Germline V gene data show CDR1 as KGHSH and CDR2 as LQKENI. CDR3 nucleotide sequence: TGTGCCAGCTCGCCTCAGGGCTCGGGAAACACCATATATTTT. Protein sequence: CASSPQGSGNTIYF.

In DNA, the CDR3 is TGTGCCTTAGGGAGGGGCGAAGAGACCCAGTACTTC. It translates to CALGRGEETQYF. The genes are TRBV6-1 and TRBJ2-5; the match to TRBD2 covers 7 bases. This CDR3 is 12 amino acids long. Germline V lookup: CDR1 MNHNS, CDR2 SASEGT. With V trimmed by 11 bases and J by 3 bases, 6 bases remained unmatched.

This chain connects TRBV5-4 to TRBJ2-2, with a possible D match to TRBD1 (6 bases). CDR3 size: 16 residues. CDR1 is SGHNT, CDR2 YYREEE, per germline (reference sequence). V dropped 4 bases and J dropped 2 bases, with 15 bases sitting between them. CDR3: CASSLGGPGNTGELFF. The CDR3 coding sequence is TGTGCCAGCAGCCTAGGGGGTCCGGGAAACACCGGGGAGCTGTTTTTT.

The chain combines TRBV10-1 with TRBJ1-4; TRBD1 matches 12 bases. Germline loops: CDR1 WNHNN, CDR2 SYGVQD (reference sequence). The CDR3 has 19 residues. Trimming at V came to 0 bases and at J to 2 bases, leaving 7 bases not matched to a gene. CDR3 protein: CASSESIRDRGPTNEKLFF. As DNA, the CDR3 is TGCGCCAGCAGTGAGTCGATAAGGGACAGGGGGCCGACTAATGAAAAACTGTTTTTT.

Written as DNA, the CDR3 is TGTGCCAGCTCGGACGGGACACCCTATGGCTACACCTTC. Its translation: CASSDGTPYGYTF. The rearrangement links TRBV18 to TRBJ1-2; D possibly corresponds to TRBD1 (6 bases). The V gene's germline CDR1 is KGHSH and CDR2 LQKENI. Trimming removed 6 bases from V and 4 bases from J, with 12 bases in between. The CDR3 contains 13 residues.

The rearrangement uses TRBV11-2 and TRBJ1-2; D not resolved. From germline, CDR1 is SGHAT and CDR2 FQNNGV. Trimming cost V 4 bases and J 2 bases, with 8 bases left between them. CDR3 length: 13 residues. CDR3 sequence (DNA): TGTGCCAGCAGCTCAGGACCGAACTATGGCTACACCTTC. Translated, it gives CASSSGPNYGYTF.

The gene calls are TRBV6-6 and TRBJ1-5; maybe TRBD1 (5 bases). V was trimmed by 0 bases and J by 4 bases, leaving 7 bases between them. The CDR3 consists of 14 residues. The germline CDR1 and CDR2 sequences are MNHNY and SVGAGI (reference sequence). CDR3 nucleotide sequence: TGTGCCAGCAGTTACTCGTCAGGGAATCAGCCCCAGCATTTT. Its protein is CASSYSSGNQPQHF.

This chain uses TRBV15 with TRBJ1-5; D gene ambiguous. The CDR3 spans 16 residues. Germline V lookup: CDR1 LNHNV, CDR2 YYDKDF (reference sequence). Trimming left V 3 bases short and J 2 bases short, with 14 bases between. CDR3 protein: CATSSSDELGNQPQHF. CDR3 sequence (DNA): TGTGCCACCAGCAGTTCCGACGAACTGGGCAATCAGCCCCAGCATTTT.

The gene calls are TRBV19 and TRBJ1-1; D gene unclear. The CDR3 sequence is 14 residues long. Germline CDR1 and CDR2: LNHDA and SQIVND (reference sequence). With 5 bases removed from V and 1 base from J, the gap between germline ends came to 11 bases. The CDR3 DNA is TGTGCCAGTAGTCCGAGGGCGGGGAACACTGAAGCTTTCTTT. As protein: CASSPRAGNTEAFF.

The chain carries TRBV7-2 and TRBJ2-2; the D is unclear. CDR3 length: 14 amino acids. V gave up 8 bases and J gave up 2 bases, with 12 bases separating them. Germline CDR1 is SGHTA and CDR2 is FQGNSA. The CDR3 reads CASAQPGNTGELFF. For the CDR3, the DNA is TGTGCCAGCGCTCAGCCAGGAAACACCGGGGAGCTGTTTTTT.

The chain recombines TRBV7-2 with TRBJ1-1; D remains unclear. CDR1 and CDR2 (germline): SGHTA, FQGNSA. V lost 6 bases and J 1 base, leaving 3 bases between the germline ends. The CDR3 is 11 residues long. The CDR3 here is CASRENTEAFF. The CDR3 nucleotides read TGTGCCAGCAGGGAGAACACTGAAGCTTTCTTT.

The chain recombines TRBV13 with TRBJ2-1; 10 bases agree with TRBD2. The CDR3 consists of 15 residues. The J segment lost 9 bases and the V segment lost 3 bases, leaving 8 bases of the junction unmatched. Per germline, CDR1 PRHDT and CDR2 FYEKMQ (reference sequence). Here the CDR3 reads CASSFSGGAPGEQFF. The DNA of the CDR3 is TGTGCCAGCAGCTTCAGCGGGGGGGCCCCAGGTGAGCAGTTCTTC. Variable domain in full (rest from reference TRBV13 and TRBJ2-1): AAGVIQSPRHLIKEKRETATLKCYPIPRHDTVYWYQQGPGQDPQFLISFYEKMQSDKGSIPDRFSAQQFSDYHSELNMSSLELGDSALYFCASSFSGGAPGEQFFGPGTRLTVL.

CDR3 protein: CASSFRQGNQPQHF. The CDR3 coding sequence is TGTGCCAGCAGTTTCCGACAGGGCAATCAGCCCCAGCATTTT. The chain links TRBV27 to TRBJ1-5; TRBD1 might be the D (6 bases). This CDR3 comprises 14 residues. V dropped 3 bases and J dropped 2 bases, with 8 bases sitting between them. Germline V gene sequence: CDR1 MNHEY, CDR2 SMNVEV (reference sequence).

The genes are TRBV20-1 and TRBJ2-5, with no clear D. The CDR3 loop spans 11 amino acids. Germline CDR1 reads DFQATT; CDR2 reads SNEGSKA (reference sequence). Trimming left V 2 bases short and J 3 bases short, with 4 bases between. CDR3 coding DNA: TGCAGTGCTAGAATGGAAGAGACCCAGTACTTC. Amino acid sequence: CSARMEETQYF.